The source of this T cell receptor (beta chain) is a study of blood T cell repertoires in COVID-19. The repertoire was sequenced with immunoSEQ multiplex PCR; TCRdb's copy has only in-frame clones and lacks some. This table has roughly 68,000 clones, more than 75% appearing once. J gave up 1 base and V 7 bases, and 14 bases lay outside the gene matches. The CDR3 loop spans 19 amino acids. Germline V gives CDR1 SNHLY, CDR2 FYNNEI. This sequence joins TRBV2 and TRBJ2-2; TRBD2 aligns across 11 bases. Specimen: PBMCs or T cells enriched from blood (not recorded which). The TCR comes from a woman in her forties who had recovered from COVID-19. CDR3 DNA sequence: TGTGCCAGCAAATCCAGACTAGCGGGGTTATCTTTGAACACCGGGGAGCTGTTTTTT. It translates to CASKSRLAGLSLNTGELFF.